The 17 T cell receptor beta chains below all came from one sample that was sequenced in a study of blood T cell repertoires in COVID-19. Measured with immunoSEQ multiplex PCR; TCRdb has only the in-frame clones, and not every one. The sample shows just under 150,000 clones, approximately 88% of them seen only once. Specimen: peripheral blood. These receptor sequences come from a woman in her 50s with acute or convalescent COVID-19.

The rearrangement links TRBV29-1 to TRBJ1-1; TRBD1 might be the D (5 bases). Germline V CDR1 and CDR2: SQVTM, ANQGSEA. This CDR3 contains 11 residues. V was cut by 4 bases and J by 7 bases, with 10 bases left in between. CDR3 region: CSVVSRDEAFF. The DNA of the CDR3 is TGCAGCGTTGTGAGCAGGGATGAAGCTTTCTTT.

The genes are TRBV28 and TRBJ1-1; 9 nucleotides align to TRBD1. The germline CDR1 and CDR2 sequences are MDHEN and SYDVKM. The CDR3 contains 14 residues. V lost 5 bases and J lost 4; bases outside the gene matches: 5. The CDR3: CASSVGQGFTEAFF. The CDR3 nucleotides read TGTGCCAGCAGTGTCGGACAGGGGTTCACTGAAGCTTTCTTT.

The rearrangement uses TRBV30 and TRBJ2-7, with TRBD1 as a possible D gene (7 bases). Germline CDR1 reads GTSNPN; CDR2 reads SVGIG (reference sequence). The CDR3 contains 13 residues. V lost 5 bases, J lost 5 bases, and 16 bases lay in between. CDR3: CAWLGRGDHEQYF. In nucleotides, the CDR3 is TGTGCCTGGCTGGGCAGGGGGGACCACGAGCAGTACTTC.

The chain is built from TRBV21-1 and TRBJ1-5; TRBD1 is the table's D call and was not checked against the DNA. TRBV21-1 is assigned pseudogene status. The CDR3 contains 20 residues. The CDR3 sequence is CASSKRYRDRGLPSNQPQHF. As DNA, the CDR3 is TGTGCCAGCAGCAAACGCTACCGGGACAGGGGACTCCCTAGCAATCAGCCCCAGCATTTT.

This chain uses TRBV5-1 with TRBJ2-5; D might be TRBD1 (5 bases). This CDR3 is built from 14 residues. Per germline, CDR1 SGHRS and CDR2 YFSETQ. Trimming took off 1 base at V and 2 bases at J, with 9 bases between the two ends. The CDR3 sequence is CASSLMGQQETQYF. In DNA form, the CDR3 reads TGCGCCAGCAGCTTGATGGGGCAGCAAGAGACCCAGTACTTC. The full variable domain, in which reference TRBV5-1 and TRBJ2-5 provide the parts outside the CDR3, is KAGVTQTPRYLIKTRGQQVTLSCSPISGHRSVSWYQQTPGQGLQFLFEYFSETQRNKGNFPGRFSGRQFSNSRSEMNVSTLELGDSALYLCASSLMGQQETQYFGPGTRLLVL.

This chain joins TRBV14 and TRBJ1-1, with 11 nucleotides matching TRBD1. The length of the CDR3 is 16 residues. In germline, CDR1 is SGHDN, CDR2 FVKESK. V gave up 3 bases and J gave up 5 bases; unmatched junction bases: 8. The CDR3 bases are TGTGCCAGCAGCCACTGGGGACAGGGGGGGGTAACTGAAGCTTTCTTT. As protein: CASSHWGQGGVTEAFF. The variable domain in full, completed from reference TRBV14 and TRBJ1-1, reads EAGVTQFPSHSVIEKGQTVTLRCDPISGHDNLYWYRRVMGKEIKFLLHFVKESKQDESGMPNNRFLAERTGGTYSTLKVQPAELEDSGVYFCASSHWGQGGVTEAFFGQGTRLTVV.

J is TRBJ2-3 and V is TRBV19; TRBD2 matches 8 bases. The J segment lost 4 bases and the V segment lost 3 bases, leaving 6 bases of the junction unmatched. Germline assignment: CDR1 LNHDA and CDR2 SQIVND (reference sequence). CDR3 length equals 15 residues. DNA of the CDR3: TGTGCCAGTAGTATCAGCGGGGGAAGGTCAGATACGCAGTATTTT. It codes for CASSISGGRSDTQYF.

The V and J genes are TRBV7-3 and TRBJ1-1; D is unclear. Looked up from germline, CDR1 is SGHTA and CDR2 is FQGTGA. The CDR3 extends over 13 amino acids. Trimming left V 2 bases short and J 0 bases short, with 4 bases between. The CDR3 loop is CASSLDLNTEAFF. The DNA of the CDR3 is TGTGCCAGCAGCTTAGACTTGAACACTGAAGCTTTCTTT.

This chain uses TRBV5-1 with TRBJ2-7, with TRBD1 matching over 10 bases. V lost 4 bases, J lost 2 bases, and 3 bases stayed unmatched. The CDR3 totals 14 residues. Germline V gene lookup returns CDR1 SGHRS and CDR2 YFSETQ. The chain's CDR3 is CASSAGTGAYEQYF. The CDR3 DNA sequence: TGCGCCAGCAGCGCCGGGACAGGGGCCTACGAGCAGTACTTC.

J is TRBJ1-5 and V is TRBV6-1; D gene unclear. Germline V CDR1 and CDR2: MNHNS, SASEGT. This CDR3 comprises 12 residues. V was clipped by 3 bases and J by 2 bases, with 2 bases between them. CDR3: CASSDGNQPQHF. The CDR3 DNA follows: TGTGCCAGCAGTGACGGCAATCAGCCCCAGCATTTT.

Here the CDR3 DNA reads TGTGCCAGCCGAGTGAGCGGGAGAAACACCGGGGAGCTGTTTTTT. Residues: CASRVSGRNTGELFF. This sequence joins TRBV2 and TRBJ2-2; 8 nucleotides match TRBD2. Per the germline V gene, CDR1 is SNHLY and CDR2 is FYNNEI. V was pared by 8 bases and J by 2 bases, with 7 bases of the junction left unmatched. This CDR3 is built from 15 residues.

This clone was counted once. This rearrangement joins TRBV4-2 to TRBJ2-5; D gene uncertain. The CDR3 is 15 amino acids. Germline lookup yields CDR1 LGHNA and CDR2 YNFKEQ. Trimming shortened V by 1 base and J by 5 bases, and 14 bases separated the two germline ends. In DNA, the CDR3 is TGTGCCAGCAGCCAAGGTGGCAGCCGGGTGGAGACCCAGTACTTC. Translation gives CASSQGGSRVETQYF.

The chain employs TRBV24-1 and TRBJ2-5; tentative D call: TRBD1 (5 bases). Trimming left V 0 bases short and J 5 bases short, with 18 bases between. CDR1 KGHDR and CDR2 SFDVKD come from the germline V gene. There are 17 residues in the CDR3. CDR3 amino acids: CATSDLQRGQTWETQYF. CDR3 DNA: TGTGCCACCAGTGATTTGCAAAGGGGCCAGACTTGGGAGACCCAGTACTTC.

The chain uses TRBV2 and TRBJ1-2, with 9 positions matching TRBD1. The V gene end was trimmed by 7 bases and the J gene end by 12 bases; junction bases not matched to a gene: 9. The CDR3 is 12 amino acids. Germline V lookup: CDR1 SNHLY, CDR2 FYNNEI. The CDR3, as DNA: TGTGCCAGCAACTTTCGACAGGGGGGAGACACCTTC. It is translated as CASNFRQGGDTF.

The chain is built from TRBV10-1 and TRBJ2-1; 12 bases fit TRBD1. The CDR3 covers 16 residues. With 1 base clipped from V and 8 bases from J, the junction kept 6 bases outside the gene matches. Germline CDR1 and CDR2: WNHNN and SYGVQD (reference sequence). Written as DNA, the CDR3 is TGCGCCAGCAGTGAGTACGGGACAGGGGGCATGGATGAGCAGTTCTTC. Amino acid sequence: CASSEYGTGGMDEQFF.

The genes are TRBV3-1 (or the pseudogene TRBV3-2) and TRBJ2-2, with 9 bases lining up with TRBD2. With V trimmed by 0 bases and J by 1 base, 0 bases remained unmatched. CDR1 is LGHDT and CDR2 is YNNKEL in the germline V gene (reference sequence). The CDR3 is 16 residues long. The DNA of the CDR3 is TGTGCCAGCAGCCAAGATAGCGGGGGGAACACCGGGGAGCTGTTTTTT. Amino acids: CASSQDSGGNTGELFF.

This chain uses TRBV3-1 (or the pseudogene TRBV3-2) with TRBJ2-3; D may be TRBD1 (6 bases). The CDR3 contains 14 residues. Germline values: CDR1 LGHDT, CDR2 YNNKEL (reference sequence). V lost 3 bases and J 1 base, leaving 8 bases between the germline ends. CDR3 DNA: TGTGCCAGCAGCCATGGGGGCCGCACAGATACGCAGTATTTT. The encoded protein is CASSHGGRTDTQYF.